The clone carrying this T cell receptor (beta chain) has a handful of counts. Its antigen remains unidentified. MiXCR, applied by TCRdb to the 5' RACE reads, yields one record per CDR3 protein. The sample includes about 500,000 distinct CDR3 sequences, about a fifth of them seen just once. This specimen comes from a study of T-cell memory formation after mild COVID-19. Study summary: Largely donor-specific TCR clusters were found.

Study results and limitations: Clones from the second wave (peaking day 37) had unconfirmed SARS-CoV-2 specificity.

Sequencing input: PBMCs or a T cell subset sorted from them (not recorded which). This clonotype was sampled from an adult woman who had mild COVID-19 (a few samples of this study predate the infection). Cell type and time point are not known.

DNA for the CDR3: TGTGCCAGCAGCGACCGAACAATTGGACAGGAGCAGTTCTTC. Residues: CASSDRTIGQEQFF. The chain uses TRBV9 and TRBJ2-1, with D perhaps TRBD1 (6 bases). Trimming pared 3 bases from V and 10 bases from J, leaving 17 bases between. The CDR3 sequence is 14 residues long. The germline V gene encodes CDR1 SGDLS and CDR2 YYNGEE. Using reference TRBV9 and TRBJ2-1 for the parts outside the CDR3, the full variable domain is DSGVTQTPKHLITATGQRVTLRCSPRSGDLSVYWYQQSLDQGLQFLIQYYNGEERAKGNILERFSAQQFPDLHSELNLSSLELGDSALYFCASSDRTIGQEQFFGPGTRLTVL.